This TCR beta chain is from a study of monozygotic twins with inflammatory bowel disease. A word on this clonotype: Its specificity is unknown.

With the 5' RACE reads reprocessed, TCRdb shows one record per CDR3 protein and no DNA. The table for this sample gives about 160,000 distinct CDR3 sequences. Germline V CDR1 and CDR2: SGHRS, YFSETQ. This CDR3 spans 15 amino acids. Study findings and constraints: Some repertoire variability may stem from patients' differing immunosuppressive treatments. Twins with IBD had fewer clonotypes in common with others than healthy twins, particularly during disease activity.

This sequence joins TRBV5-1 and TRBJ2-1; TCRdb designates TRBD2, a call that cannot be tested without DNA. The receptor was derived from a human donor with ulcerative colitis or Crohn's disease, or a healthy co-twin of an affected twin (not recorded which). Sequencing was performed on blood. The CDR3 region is CASSLPPGLQGVQFF.